This T cell receptor beta chain was recorded in a study of T cell responses to AZD1222 COVID-19 vaccine. Study as a whole: Researchers grouped second doses given at about 4 or about 12 weeks into one pool.

Produced via immunoSEQ multiplex PCR; TCRdb's table is partial and in-frame only. In the table there are roughly 120,000 clones, roughly 87% of which are singletons. With regard to this clone: Its antigen remains unidentified.

The V gene's germline CDR1 is LNHDA and CDR2 SQIVND (reference sequence). Trimming left V 0 bases short and J 4 bases short, with 15 bases between. The CDR3 consists of 16 residues. Findings and limits, study-wide: Females made up more of the donors, who were largely white British, and clonal diversity may have come out too low. The peak T cell response came first, and repertoires were sampled only after it.

The chain uses TRBV19 and TRBJ1-1, with no clear D. The sequence derives from an adult in good health. Sequencing was performed on peripheral blood, taken on day 0 of AZD1222 vaccination. Here the CDR3 reads CASSIETGRLSTEAFF. The CDR3 bases are TGTGCCAGTAGTATAGAGACCGGACGCCTGAGCACTGAAGCTTTCTTT.